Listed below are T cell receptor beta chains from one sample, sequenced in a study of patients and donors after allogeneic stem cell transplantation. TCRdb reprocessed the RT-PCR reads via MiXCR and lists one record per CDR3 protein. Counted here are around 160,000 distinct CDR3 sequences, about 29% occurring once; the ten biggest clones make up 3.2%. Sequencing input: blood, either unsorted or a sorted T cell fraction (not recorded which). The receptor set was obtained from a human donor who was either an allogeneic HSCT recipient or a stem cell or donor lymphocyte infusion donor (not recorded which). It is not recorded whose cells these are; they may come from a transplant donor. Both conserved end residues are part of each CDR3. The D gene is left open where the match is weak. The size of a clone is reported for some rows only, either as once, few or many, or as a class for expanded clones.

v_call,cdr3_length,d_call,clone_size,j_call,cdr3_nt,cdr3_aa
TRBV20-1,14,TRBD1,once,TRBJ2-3,TGCAGTGCTACGGGACAGGGGTGGACAGATACGCAGTATTTT,CSATGQGWTDTQYF
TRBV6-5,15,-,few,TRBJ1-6,TGTGCCAGCAGCCTACAGTTTCCCAGCGGTTCACCCCTCCACTTT,CASSLQFPSGSPLHF
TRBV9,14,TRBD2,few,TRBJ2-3,TGTGCAAGCGGGAGAGGATTTAGCACAGATACGCAGTATTTT,CASGRGFSTDTQYF
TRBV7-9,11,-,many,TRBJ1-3,TGTGCCAGCAGGCCGAGAAACACCATATATTTT,CASRPRNTIYF
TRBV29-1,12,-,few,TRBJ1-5,TGCAGCGCTGGGTTTAGCAATCAGCCCCAGCATTTT,CSAGFSNQPQHF
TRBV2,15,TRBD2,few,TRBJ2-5,TGTGCCAGCAGTGCCGTCCTAGCGGGAAGGGAGACCCAGTACTTC,CASSAVLAGRETQYF
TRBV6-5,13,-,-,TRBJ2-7,TGTGCCAGTATGACTAGGGAAGGGTACGAGCAGTACTTC,CASMTREGYEQYF
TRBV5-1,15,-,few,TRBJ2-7,TGCGCCAGCAGCTTGATAGGGCCGAGCTCCTACGAGCAGTACTTC,CASSLIGPSSYEQYF
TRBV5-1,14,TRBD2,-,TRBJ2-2,TGCGCCAGCAGCGTGACTAGCGGCACCGGGGAGCTGTTTTTT,CASSVTSGTGELFF
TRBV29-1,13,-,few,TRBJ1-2,TGCAGCGTTATTGGACATCAGACCTATGGCTACACCTTC,CSVIGHQTYGYTF
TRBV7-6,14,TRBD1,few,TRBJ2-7,TGTGCCAGCAGCGAGAGGACAGGGTCCAACGAGCAGTACTTC,CASSERTGSNEQYF
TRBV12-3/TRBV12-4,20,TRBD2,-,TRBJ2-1,TGTGCCAGCAGTGTGATGGGGAGCGGGAGGACCTTGAGCTCCTACAATGAGCAGTTCTTC,CASSVMGSGRTLSSYNEQFF
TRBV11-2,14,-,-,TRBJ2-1,TGTGCCAGCAGCTTCAAGAGCTCCTACAATGAGCAGTTCTTC,CASSFKSSYNEQFF
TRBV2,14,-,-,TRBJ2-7,TGTGCCAGCTTTAGGACAGTCGCCCTCTACGAGCAGTACTTC,CASFRTVALYEQYF
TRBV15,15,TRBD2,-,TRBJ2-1,TGTGCCACCAGCAGAGATGCGGGACTAGGAACTGAGCAGTTCTTC,CATSRDAGLGTEQFF
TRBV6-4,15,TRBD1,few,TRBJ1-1,TGTGCCAGCAGTGCCCACCCCGGGACAGGGTGGCAAGCTTTCTTT,CASSAHPGTGWQAFF
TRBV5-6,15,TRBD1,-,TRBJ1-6,TGTGCCAGCAGCTTAGAGACAGGGGCGTATTCACCCCTCCACTTT,CASSLETGAYSPLHF
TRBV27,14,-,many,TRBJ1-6,TGTGCCAGCAGGAGAAGCTCCTATAATTCACCCCTCCACTTT,CASRRSSYNSPLHF
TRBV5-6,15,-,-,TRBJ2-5,TGTGCCAGCAGCTCGGCCCGGGTATATCAAGAGACCCAGTACTTC,CASSSARVYQETQYF
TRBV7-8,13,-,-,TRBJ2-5,TGTGCCAGCAGCGCCCAGAGTCGGCAGACCCAGTACTTC,CASSAQSRQTQYF
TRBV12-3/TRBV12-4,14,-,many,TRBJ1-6,TGTGCCAGCACCTCCCAGGGATATAATTCACCCCTCCACTTT,CASTSQGYNSPLHF
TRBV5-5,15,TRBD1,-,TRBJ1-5,TGTGCCAGCAGCTTGACGGACAGGGCGCATCAGCCCCAGCATTTT,CASSLTDRAHQPQHF
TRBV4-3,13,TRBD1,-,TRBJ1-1,TGCGCCAGCAGACCACAGGGGTCTCCTGAAGCTTTCTTT,CASRPQGSPEAFF
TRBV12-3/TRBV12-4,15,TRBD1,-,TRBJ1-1,TGTGCCAGCAGTTTTGGGACAGGGGGGAACACTGAAGCTTTCTTT,CASSFGTGGNTEAFF
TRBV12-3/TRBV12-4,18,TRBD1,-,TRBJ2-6,TGTGCCAGCAGGTTCCGGGACAGGGATTTCTCTGGGGCCAACGTCCTGACTTTC,CASRFRDRDFSGANVLTF
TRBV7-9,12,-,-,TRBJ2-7,TGTGCCAGCAGCTTACCCCCTGGCGAGCAGTACTTC,CASSLPPGEQYF
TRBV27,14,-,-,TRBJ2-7,TGTGCCAGCAGTTTATCGGGGCTATTCTACGAGCAGTACTTC,CASSLSGLFYEQYF
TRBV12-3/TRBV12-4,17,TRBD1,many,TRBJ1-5,TGTGCCAGCAGTTTAGCGACCTCGGACAGGGGGTTATGGCCCCAGCATTTT,CASSLATSDRGLWPQHF
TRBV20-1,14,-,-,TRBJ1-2,TGCAGTGCTAGACTATTGGACAGACACTATGGCTACACCTTC,CSARLLDRHYGYTF
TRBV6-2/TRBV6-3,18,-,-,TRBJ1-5,TGTGCCAGCAGTTACGACGTTACGGCCGATATTTACAATCAGCCCCAGCATTTT,CASSYDVTADIYNQPQHF
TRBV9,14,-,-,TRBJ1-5,TGTGCCAGCAGCGTAGGGAGGGTTAGTCAGCCCCAGCATTTT,CASSVGRVSQPQHF
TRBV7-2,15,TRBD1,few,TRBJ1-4,TGTGCCAGCAGCTCAGGGACAGTGGTTAGGGAAAAACTGTTTTTT,CASSSGTVVREKLFF
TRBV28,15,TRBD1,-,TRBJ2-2,TGTGCCAGCAGGCCACAGGGGGCCGGCACCGGGGAGCTGTTTTTT,CASRPQGAGTGELFF
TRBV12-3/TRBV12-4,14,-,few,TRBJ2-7,TGTGCCAGCAGTCCTGAGGACGGACGCTACGAGCAGTACTTC,CASSPEDGRYEQYF
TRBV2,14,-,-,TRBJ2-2,TGTGCCAGCATTCGCGGTTCGAACACCGGGGAGCTGTTTTTT,CASIRGSNTGELFF
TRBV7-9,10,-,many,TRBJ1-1,TGTGCCAGCAGCCCCCGTGAAGCTTTCTTT,CASSPREAFF
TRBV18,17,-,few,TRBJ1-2,TGTGCCAGCTCACCCTCGTCAGGGCTACTTTCTAACTATGGCTACACCTTC,CASSPSSGLLSNYGYTF
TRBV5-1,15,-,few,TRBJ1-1,TGCGCCAGCAGCTCCGGGGGGCGAATGGGCACTGAAGCTTTCTTT,CASSSGGRMGTEAFF
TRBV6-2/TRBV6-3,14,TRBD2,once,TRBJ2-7,TGTGCCAGCACCGGACTAGCGGGACCCTCTGAGCAGTACTTC,CASTGLAGPSEQYF
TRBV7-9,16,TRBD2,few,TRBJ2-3,TGTGCCAGCAGCTTCAGGCTAGCGGGAGGCACAGATACGCAGTATTTT,CASSFRLAGGTDTQYF
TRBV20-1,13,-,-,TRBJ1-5,TGCAGTGCTCAAAGGGACCCGAAACAGCCCCAGCATTTT,CSAQRDPKQPQHF
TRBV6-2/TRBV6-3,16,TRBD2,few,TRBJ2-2,TGTGCCAGCAGTTTGCTACTACTAGCGGGACCCGGGGAGCTGTTTTTT,CASSLLLLAGPGELFF
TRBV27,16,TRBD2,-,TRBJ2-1,TGTGCCAGCAGTTTAACGGTAGCGGGACTCTACAATGAGCAGTTCTTC,CASSLTVAGLYNEQFF
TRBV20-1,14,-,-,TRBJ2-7,TGCAGTGCTAGCCGGGACACCAGCTCCTACGAGCAGTACTTC,CSASRDTSSYEQYF
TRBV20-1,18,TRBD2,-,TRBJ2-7,TGCAGTGCTAGGACGATGCGACTAGCGGGAGGCCTCTCCTACGAGCAGTACTTC,CSARTMRLAGGLSYEQYF